This T cell receptor (beta chain) was documented in a study of response to subunit inactivated influenza vaccine. From germline, CDR1 is SNHLY and CDR2 FYNNEI. The CDR3 is 14 residues long. Trimming took off 3 bases at V and 6 bases at J, with 12 bases between the two ends. TCRdb called the RT-PCR reads again in MiXCR, with one record for every CDR3 protein. The sample yields 500,000 to 600,000 distinct CDR3 sequences, 14% seen once. This clonotype was counted a few times. The chain employs TRBV2 and TRBJ1-5; no clear D. The specimen comprised PBMCs from blood, sampled 11 to 12 days after vaccination. The sequence was obtained from a man aged 50 or older who received an inactivated influenza vaccine. CDR3 protein: CASSDEGRGQPQHF. The DNA of the CDR3 is TGTGCCAGCAGTGATGAGGGCCGCGGTCAGCCCCAGCATTTT.